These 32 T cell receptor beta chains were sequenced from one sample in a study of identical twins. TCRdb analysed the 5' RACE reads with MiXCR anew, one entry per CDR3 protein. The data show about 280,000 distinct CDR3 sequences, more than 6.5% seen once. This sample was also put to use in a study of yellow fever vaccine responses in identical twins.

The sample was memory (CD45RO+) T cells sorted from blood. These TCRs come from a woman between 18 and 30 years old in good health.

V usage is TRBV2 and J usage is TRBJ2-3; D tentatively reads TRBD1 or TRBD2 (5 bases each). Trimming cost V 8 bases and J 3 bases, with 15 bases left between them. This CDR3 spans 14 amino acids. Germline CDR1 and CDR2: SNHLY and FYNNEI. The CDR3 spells CASGGPARTDTQYF. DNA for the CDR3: TGTGCCAGCGGGGGTCCGGCCAGAACAGATACGCAGTATTTT.

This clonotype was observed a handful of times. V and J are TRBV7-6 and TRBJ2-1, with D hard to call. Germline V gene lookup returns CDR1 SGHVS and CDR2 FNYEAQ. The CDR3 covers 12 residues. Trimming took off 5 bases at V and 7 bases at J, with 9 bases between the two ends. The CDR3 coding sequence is TGTGCCAGCAGCCCGACCCGGAATGAGCAGTTCTTC. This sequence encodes CASSPTRNEQFF.

CDR3 DNA sequence: TGTGCCAGCAGCTTAGTGAGCGGGAGTGCCGCCGGGGAGCTGTTTTTT. It codes for CASSLVSGSAAGELFF. V usage is TRBV7-8 and J usage is TRBJ2-2; 8 nucleotides match TRBD2. J lost 6 bases, V lost 1 base, and 7 bases had no gene match. There are 16 residues in the CDR3. CDR1 and CDR2 (germline): SGHVS, FQNEAQ.

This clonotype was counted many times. The CDR3 DNA reads TGTGCCAGCAGCTCGATAGCGGGAAGTGCCTACGAGCAGTACTTC. As protein: CASSSIAGSAYEQYF. The chain uses TRBV11-2 and TRBJ2-7, with 8 bases that match TRBD2. CDR3 length: 15 residues. Germline CDR1 reads SGHAT; CDR2 reads FQNNGV. V shed 4 bases, J shed 2 bases, and the junction held 7 bases outside the gene matches.

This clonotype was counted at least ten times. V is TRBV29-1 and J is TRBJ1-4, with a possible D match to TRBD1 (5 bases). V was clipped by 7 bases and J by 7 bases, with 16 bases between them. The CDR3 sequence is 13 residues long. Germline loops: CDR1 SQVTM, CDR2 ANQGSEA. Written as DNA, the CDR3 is TGCAGCGGCGCGAGTGGGGGTGGTGAAAAACTGTTTTTT. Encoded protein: CSGASGGGEKLFF. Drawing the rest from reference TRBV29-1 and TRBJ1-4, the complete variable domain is SAVISQKPSRDICQRGTSLTIQCQVDSQVTMMFWYRQQPGQSLTLIATANQGSEATYESGFVIDKFPISRPNLTFSTLTVSNMSPEDSSIYLCSGASGGGEKLFFGSGTQLSVL.

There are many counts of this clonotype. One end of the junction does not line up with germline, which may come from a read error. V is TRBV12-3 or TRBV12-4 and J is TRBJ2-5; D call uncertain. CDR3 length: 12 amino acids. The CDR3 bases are TGTGCCAGCAGTTTTGGGTCCAGGCTCCAGGACTTC. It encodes CASSFGSRLQDF.

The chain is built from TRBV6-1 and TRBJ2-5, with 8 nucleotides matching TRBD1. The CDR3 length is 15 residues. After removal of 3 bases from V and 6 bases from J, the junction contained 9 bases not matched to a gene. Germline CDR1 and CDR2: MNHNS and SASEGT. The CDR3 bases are TGTGCCAGCAGTGACCCAGGACAGGGATTAAAGACCCAGTACTTC. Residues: CASSDPGQGLKTQYF.

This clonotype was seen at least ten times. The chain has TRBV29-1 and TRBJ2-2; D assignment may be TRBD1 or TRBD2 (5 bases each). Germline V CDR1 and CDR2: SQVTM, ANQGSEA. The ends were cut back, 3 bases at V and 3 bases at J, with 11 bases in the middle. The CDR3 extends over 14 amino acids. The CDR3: CSVDSRGDTGELFF. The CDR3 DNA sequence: TGCAGCGTTGACTCTCGAGGGGACACCGGGGAGCTGTTTTTT.

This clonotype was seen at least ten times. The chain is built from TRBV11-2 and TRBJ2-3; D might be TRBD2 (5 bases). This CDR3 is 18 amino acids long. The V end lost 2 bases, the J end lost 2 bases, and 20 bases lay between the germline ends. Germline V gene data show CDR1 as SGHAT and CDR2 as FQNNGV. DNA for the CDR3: TGTGCCAGCAGCTTAAATATGGTCGATCGGGGATACACAGATACGCAGTATTTT. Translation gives CASSLNMVDRGYTDTQYF.

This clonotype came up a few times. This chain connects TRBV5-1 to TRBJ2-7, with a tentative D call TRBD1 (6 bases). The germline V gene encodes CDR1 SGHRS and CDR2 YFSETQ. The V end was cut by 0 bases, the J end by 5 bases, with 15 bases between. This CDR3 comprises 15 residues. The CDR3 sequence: CASSLGGRGGDEQYV. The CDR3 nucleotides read TGCGCCAGCAGCTTGGGGGGCAGGGGCGGTGACGAGCAGTACGTC.

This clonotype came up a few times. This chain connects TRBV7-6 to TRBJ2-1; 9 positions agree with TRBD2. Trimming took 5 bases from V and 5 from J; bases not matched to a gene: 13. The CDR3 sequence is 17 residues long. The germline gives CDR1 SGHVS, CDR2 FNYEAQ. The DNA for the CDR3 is TGTGCCAGCAGCCCCTACCGGGCGGGAGGGGCCGACAATGAGCAGTTCTTC. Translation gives CASSPYRAGGADNEQFF.

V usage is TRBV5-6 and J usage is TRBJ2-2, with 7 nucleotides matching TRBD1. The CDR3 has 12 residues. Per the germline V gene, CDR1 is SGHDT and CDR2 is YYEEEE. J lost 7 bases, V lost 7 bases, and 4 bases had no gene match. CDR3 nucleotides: TGTGCCAGCGCCCGACAGGGCGGGGAGCTGTTTTTT. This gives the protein CASARQGGELFF. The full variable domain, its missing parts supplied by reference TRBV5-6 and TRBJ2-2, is DAGVTQSPTHLIKTRGQQVTLRCSPKSGHDTVSWYQQALGQGPQFIFQYYEEEERQRGNFPDRFSGHQFPNYSSELNVNALLLGDSALYLCASARQGGELFFGEGSRLTVL.

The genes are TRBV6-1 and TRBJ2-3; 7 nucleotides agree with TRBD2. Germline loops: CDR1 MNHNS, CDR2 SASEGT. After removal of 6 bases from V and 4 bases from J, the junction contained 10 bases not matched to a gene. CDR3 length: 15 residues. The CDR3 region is CASSSSAGVADTQYF. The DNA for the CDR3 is TGTGCCAGCAGCAGTTCGGCGGGGGTGGCAGATACGCAGTATTTT.

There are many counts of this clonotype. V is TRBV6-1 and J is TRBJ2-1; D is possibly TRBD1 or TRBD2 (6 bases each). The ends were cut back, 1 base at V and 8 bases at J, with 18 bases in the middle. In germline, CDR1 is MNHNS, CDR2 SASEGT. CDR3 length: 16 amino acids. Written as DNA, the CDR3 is TGTGCCAGCAGTGAAGTCCTGTCCGCAAGGGGGGATGAGCAGTTCTTC. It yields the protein CASSEVLSARGDEQFF.

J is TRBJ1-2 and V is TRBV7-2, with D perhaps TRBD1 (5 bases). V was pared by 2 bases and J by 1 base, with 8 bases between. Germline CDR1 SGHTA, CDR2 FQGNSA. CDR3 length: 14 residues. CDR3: CASSLSDSNYGYTF. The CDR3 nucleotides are TGTGCCAGCAGCTTAAGCGACAGTAACTATGGCTACACCTTC. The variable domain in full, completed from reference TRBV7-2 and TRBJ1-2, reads GAGVSQSPSNKVTEKGKDVELRCDPISGHTALYWYRQSLGQGLEFLIYFQGNSAPDKSGLPSDRFSAERTGGSVSTLTIQRTQQEDSAVYLCASSLSDSNYGYTFGSGTRLTVV.

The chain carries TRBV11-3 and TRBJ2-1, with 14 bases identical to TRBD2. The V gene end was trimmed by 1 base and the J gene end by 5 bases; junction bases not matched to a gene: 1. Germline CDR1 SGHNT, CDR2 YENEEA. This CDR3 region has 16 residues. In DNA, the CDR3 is TGTGCCAGCAGCTTAGGGACTAGCGGGAGGAACAATGAGCAGTTCTTC. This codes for CASSLGTSGRNNEQFF.

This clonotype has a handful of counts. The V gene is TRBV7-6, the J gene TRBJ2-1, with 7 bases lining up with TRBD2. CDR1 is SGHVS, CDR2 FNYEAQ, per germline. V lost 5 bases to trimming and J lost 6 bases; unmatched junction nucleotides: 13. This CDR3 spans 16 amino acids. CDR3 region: CASSRNGEGRGNEQFF. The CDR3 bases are TGTGCCAGCAGCAGAAACGGGGAGGGCCGGGGCAATGAGCAGTTCTTC.

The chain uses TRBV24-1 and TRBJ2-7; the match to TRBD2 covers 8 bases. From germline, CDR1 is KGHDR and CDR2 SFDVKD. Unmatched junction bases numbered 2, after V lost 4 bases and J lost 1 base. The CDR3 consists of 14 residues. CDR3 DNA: TGTGCCACCAGTGAATCTAGCGGGTCCTACGAGCAGTACTTC. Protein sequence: CATSESSGSYEQYF.

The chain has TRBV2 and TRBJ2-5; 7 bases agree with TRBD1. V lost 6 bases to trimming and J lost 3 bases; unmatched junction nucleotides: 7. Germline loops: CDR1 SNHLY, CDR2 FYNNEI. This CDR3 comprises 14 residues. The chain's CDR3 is CASRPPTGEETQYF. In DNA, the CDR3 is TGTGCCAGCAGGCCCCCTACAGGGGAAGAGACCCAGTACTTC.

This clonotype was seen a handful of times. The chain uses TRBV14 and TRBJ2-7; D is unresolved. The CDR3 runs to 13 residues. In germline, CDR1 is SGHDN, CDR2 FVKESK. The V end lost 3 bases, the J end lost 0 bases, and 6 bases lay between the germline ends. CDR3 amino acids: CASSHFGSYEQYV. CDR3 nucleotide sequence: TGTGCCAGCAGCCATTTTGGCTCCTACGAGCAGTACGTC.

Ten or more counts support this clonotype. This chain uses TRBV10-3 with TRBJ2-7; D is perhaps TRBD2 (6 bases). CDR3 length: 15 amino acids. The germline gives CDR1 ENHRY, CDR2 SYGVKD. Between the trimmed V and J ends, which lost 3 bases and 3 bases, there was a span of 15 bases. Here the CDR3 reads CAISEGGGKNYEQYF. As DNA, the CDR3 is TGTGCCATCAGTGAAGGAGGAGGGAAGAACTACGAGCAGTACTTC.

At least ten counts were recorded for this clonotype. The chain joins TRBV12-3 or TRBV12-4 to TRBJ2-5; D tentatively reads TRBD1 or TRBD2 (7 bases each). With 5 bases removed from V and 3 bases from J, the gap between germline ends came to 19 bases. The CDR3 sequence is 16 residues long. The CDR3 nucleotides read TGTGCCAGCAGTCGCCTGTTGTCAGGGGGGGAAGAGACCCAGTACTTC. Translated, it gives CASSRLLSGGEETQYF.

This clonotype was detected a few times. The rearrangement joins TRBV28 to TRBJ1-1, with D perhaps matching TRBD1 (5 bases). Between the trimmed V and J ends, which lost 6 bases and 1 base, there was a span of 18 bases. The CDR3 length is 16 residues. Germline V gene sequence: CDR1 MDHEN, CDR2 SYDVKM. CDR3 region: CASRGLGLGGNTEAFF. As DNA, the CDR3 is TGTGCCAGCAGAGGGCTGGGGCTCGGAGGGAACACTGAAGCTTTCTTT.

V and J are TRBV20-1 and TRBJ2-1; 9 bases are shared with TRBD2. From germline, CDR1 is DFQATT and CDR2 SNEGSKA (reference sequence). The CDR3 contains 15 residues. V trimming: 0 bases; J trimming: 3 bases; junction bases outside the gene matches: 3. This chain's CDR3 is CSARDGTSSYNEQFF. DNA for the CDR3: TGCAGTGCTAGAGACGGGACTAGCAGCTACAATGAGCAGTTCTTC.

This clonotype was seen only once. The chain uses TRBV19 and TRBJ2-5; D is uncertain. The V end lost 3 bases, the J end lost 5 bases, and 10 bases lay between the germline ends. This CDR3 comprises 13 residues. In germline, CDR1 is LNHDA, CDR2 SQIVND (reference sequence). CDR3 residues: CASSISALETQYF. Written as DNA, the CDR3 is TGTGCCAGTAGTATTTCGGCTTTGGAGACCCAGTACTTC. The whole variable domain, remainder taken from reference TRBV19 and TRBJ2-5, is DGGITQSPKYLFRKEGQNVTLSCEQNLNHDAMYWYRQDPGQGLRLIYYSQIVNDFQKGDIAEGYSVSREKKESFPLTVTSAQKNPTAFYLCASSISALETQYFGPGTRLLVL.

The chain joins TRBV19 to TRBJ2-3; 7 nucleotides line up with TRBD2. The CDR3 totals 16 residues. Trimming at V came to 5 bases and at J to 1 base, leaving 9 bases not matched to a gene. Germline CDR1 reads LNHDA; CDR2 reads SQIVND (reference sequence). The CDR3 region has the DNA TGTGCCAGTAGTTCGCGGGCGGGGGACGGCACAGATACGCAGTATTTT. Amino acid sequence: CASSSRAGDGTDTQYF.

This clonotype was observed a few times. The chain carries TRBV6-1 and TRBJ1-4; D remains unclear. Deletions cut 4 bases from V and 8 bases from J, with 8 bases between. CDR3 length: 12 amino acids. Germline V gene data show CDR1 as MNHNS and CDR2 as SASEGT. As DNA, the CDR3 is TGTGCCAGCAGTGGGCATAGGGAAAAACTGTTTTTT. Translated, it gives CASSGHREKLFF.

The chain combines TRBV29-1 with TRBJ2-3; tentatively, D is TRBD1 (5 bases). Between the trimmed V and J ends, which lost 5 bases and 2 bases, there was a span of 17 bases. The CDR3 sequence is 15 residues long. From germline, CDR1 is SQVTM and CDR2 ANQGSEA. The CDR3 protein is CSVQSGQGSTDTQYF. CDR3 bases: TGCAGCGTTCAATCGGGCCAGGGCTCCACAGATACGCAGTATTTT.

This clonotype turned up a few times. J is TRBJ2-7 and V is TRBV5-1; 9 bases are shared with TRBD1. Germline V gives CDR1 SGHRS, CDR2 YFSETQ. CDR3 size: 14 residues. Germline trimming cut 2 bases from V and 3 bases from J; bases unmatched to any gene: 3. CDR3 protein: CASSFTGQGYEQYF. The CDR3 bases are TGCGCCAGCAGCTTTACGGGACAGGGCTACGAGCAGTACTTC.

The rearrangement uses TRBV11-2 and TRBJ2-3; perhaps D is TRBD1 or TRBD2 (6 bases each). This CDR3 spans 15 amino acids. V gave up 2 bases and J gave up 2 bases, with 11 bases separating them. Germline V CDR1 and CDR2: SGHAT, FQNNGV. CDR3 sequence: CASSLLWGATDTQYF. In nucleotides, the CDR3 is TGTGCCAGCAGCTTATTATGGGGGGCCACAGATACGCAGTATTTT.

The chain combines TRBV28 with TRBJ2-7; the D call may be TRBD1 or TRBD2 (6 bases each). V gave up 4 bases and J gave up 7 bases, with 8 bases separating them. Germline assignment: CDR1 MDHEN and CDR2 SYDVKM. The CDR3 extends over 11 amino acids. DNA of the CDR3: TGTGCCAGCAGTTGGGGGGCAGAGCAGTACTTC. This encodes CASSWGAEQYF. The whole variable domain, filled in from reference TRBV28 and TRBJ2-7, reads DVKVTQSSRYLVKRTGEKVFLECVQDMDHENMFWYRQDPGLGLRLIYFSYDVKMKEKGDIPEGYSVSREKKERFSLILESASTNQTSMYLCASSWGAEQYFGPGTRLTVT.

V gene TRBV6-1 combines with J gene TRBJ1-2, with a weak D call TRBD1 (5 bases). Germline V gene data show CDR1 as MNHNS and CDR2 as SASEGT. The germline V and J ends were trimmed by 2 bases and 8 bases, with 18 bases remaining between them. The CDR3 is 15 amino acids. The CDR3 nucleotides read TGTGCCAGCAGTGAAAACGGTCCCCAGGGCGGCGGCTACACCTTC. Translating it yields CASSENGPQGGGYTF.